This T cell receptor beta chain was profiled in a study of T cells after yellow fever vaccination. At least ten counts were recorded for this clonotype. Germline lookup yields CDR1 SGHTA and CDR2 FQGTGA. This CDR3 has 15 residues. V was shortened by 4 bases and J by 4 bases, with 16 bases between the two germline ends. In TCRdb, the 5' RACE reads were re-called with MiXCR into one record per CDR3 protein. Of about 60,000 distinct CDR3 sequences in the sample, around 7% were seen once. This sample comprised CD8+ T cells sorted from PBMCs, obtained on the day of the first yellow fever vaccination. The receptor was derived from a man between 18 and 35 years old who received the YFV17D yellow fever vaccine. The chain has TRBV7-3 and TRBJ1-1, with D possibly being TRBD1 (5 bases). The CDR3 spells CASSSDGQGTTEAFF. The CDR3, as DNA: TGTGCCAGCAGCTCCGACGGGCAGGGTACCACTGAAGCTTTCTTT.